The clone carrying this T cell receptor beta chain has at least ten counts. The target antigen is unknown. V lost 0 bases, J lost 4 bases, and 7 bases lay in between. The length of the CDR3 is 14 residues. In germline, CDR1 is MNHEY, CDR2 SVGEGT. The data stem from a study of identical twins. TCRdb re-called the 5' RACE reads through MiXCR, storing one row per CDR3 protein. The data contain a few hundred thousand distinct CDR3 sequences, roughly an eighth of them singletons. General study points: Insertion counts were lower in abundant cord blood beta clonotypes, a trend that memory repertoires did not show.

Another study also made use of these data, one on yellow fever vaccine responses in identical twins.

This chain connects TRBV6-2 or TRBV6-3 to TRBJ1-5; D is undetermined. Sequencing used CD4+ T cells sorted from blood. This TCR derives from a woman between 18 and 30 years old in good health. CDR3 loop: CASSYSSGNQPQHF. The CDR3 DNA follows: TGTGCCAGCAGTTACTCGTCAGGTAATCAGCCCCAGCATTTT.